Presented here are 13 T cell receptor beta chains from one specimen sequenced in a study of PD-1 blockade in mismatch repair-deficient tumors. Produced via immunoSEQ multiplex PCR; TCRdb's table is partial and in-frame only. This table holds around 40,000 clones, roughly 81% found once. The specimen was peripheral blood, collected about 80 weeks after starting pembrolizumab. These TCRs come from an adult with mismatch repair-deficient cancer.

The chain carries TRBV7-3 and TRBJ1-1; maybe TRBD1 (5 bases). The V gene's germline CDR1 is SGHTA and CDR2 FQGTGA. The CDR3 has 13 residues. V lost 5 bases to trimming and J lost 4 bases, with 11 bases between them. The CDR3 coding sequence is TGTGCCAGCAGCCTGAAGAGGGGCACTGAAGCTTTCTTT. Translation gives CASSLKRGTEAFF.

The rearrangement uses TRBV7-8 and TRBJ2-7; D is perhaps TRBD2 (5 bases). CDR3 length equals 17 residues. Trimming removed 1 base at V and 3 bases at J, with 19 bases between. CDR1 SGHVS and CDR2 FQNEAQ come from the germline V gene. For the CDR3, the DNA is TGTGCCAGCAGCTTAGGGAAGAGGACTGGGCTCTTCTACGAGCAGTACTTC. It translates to CASSLGKRTGLFYEQYF.

The CDR3 reads CASSENSSGGRKNNEQFF. As DNA, the CDR3 is TGTGCCAGCAGCGAAAACTCCTCCGGTGGGAGGAAGAACAATGAGCAGTTCTTC. V gene TRBV4-2 combines with J gene TRBJ2-1, with a possible D match to TRBD2 (6 bases). The germline V gene has CDR1 LGHNA and CDR2 YNFKEQ. This CDR3 has 18 residues. Trimming cost V 5 bases and J 5 bases, with 25 bases left between them.

V is TRBV4-3 and J is TRBJ1-5; D gene ambiguous. The germline V and J ends were trimmed by 0 bases and 3 bases, with 9 bases remaining between them. This CDR3 region has 15 residues. Germline V lookup: CDR1 LGHNA, CDR2 YSLEER. CDR3 nucleotides: TGCGCCAGCAGCCAAGATAGGGCCTTCAATCAGCCCCAGCATTTT. Residues: CASSQDRAFNQPQHF.

This clone came up a few times. The rearrangement uses TRBV5-8 and TRBJ2-3; D is unclear. This CDR3 has 14 amino acids. With 1 base removed from V and 1 base from J, the gap between germline ends came to 7 bases. The germline V gene encodes CDR1 SGHTS and CDR2 YDEGEE. CDR3 sequence (DNA): TGTGCCAGCAGCTTGTCGGCAGGCACAGATACGCAGTATTTT. Residues: CASSLSAGTDTQYF. Supplemented by reference TRBV5-8 and TRBJ2-3, the full variable domain reads EAGVTQSPTHLIKTRGQQATLRCSPISGHTSVYWYQQALGLGLQFLLWYDEGEERNRGNFPPRFSGRQFPNYSSELNVNALELEDSALYLCASSLSAGTDTQYFGPGTRLTVL.

The V and J genes are TRBV15 and TRBJ1-1; no firm D call. The CDR3 consists of 15 residues. Germline lookup yields CDR1 LNHNV and CDR2 YYDKDF (reference sequence). V was trimmed by 0 bases and J by 1 base, leaving 9 bases between them. CDR3: CATSRDRAANTEAFF. The DNA for the CDR3 is TGTGCCACCAGCAGAGATAGGGCAGCGAACACTGAAGCTTTCTTT.

The rearrangement links TRBV6-6 to TRBJ1-2; D gene ambiguous. This CDR3 region has 11 residues. The ends were cut back, 5 bases at V and 11 bases at J, with 12 bases in the middle. Per germline, CDR1 MNHNY and CDR2 SVGAGI (reference sequence). The CDR3 region is CASSPGRDYTF. The CDR3 nucleotides are TGTGCCAGCAGTCCCGGAAGGGATTACACCTTC.

V usage is TRBV7-9 and J usage is TRBJ2-3; D ambiguous. Germline lookup yields CDR1 SEHNR and CDR2 FQNEAQ (reference sequence). V lost 1 base and J 2 bases, leaving 7 bases between the germline ends. This CDR3 is built from 14 residues. In DNA form, the CDR3 reads TGTGCCAGCAGCTTAGACAGAATCACAGATACGCAGTATTTT. It encodes CASSLDRITDTQYF. The full variable domain, in which reference TRBV7-9 and TRBJ2-3 provide the parts outside the CDR3, is DTGVSQNPRHKITKRGQNVTFRCDPISEHNRLYWYRQTLGQGPEFLTYFQNEAQLEKSRLLSDRFSAERPKGSFSTLEIQRTEQGDSAMYLCASSLDRITDTQYFGPGTRLTVL.

The chain couples TRBV7-6 to TRBJ2-7, with 8 bases that match TRBD1. Germline CDR1 is SGHVS and CDR2 is FNYEAQ. V lost 5 bases, J lost 0 bases, and 3 bases stayed unmatched. This CDR3 is 14 amino acids long. DNA for the CDR3: TGTGCCAGCAGCCGGGACAGGAGCTCCTACGAGCAGTACTTC. Amino acid sequence: CASSRDRSSYEQYF.

The chain couples TRBV6-6 to TRBJ1-1; D gene ambiguous. From germline, CDR1 is MNHNY and CDR2 SVGAGI (reference sequence). This CDR3 spans 11 amino acids. V was shortened by 6 bases and J by 3 bases, with 5 bases between the two germline ends. The CDR3 nucleotides are TGTGCCAGCAGGGGCGACACTGAAGCTTTCTTT. It specifies CASRGDTEAFF.

The chain combines TRBV7-3 with TRBJ1-1; 7 bases align to TRBD1. Trimming cost V 5 bases and J 4 bases; bases outside gene matches: 4. Germline CDR1 is SGHTA and CDR2 is FQGTGA. CDR3 size: 13 residues. This CDR3 reads CASSQTGSTEAFF. As DNA, the CDR3 is TGTGCCAGCAGCCAGACAGGGAGCACTGAAGCTTTCTTT.

The chain links TRBV19 to TRBJ1-1; maybe TRBD1 (6 bases). V dropped 3 bases and J dropped 10 bases, with 12 bases sitting between them. This CDR3 has 12 residues. CDR1 and CDR2 (germline): LNHDA, SQIVND (reference sequence). The CDR3 region is CASSIVQGGAFF. CDR3 nucleotide sequence: TGTGCCAGTAGTATCGTACAGGGTGGAGCTTTCTTT.

The chain links TRBV6-1 to TRBJ2-3; 7 bases map to TRBD2. Losses at the gene ends were 7 bases for V and 4 bases for J; bases not matched to a gene: 8. Germline assignment: CDR1 MNHNS and CDR2 SASEGT. This CDR3 has 14 residues. The CDR3 DNA reads as TGTGCCAGCATCGGCGGGAGAGTCGCAGATACGCAGTATTTT. It encodes CASIGGRVADTQYF.